This T cell receptor (beta chain) emerged from a study of blood T cell repertoires in COVID-19 (dated by TCRdb to the early 2020s). For context, the study as a whole: Collaborator samples came from the United States, Italy and Spain and covered acute and convalescent phases of COVID-19. Samples were obtained from the ongoing ImmuneRACE study (first 160 participants) and from 950 to 1,500 subjects provided by 6 global collaborators. The prospective study material was composed of cDNA or gDNA derived from T cells, B-cell-depleted T cells, or PBMCs. Nearly every sample came with metadata listing a de-identified subject ID, COVID-19 status, age in years and sex. The repertoires were released in a freely available public database meant as a resource for research on the immune response to SARS-CoV-2. Where HLA class I and class II types were available, the types were taken from metadata supplied by the sample provider, not from assay-based typing. Deeply sampled blood TCRbeta repertoires from subjects exposed to, actively infected with, or recovered from COVID-19 were included in the dataset.

V and J lose 5 bases and 4 bases, and a span of 12 bases separates them. CDR1 and CDR2 (PRHDT, FYEKMQ) derive from the germline V gene (reference sequence). From the cysteine up to the phenylalanine, the CDR3 has a length of 14 residues. Left in the record is the CDR3 DNA by itself, 42 bases read in frame from the first base. Results and caveats for the whole study, not just this receptor: The quantity of clinical and demographic metadata differed by source and by participant and was supplied without curation.

Samples from volunteer blood donors who had recovered from COVID-19 were contributed by a second Seattle source. Each collaborating institution followed its own protocols to collect whole blood in K2EDTA tubes. For TCRbeta analysis, collaborator samples were shipped as frozen whole blood, as isolated PBMCs, or as DNA extracted from either sample type. TCRbeta CDR3 regions were amplified from genomic DNA by means of the immunoSEQ Assay, a bias-controlled multiplex PCR. As for the original processing: Nucleated cell counts per sample were estimated from amplification of reference gene primers within the assay. Sequence reads were collapsed and filtered to measure the absolute abundance of every unique TCRbeta CDR3 rearrangement. Productive Simpson clonality was computed per sample as the square root of Simpson's diversity index over productive rearrangements. Here the immuneACCESS table is served through TCRdb, limited to in-frame sequences with V and J called. Missing clones are a known gap in these copies; in checked studies unresolved V genes cover under half, and the rest lacks a known reason. For V, J and clone size, that table is used; D and trimming come from the DNA. The sample contains about 340,000 clones, approximately 89% of them found a single time. 2.5% to 4% of the sample belongs to the ten largest clones.

Points on this clone: Its antigen specificity is not known. No base quality information exists; no much larger clone differs at one position.

Sequencing was carried out using peripheral blood. The chain is assembled from TRBV13 and TRBJ1-3, and perhaps TRBD1 as D gene, on 5 matching bases. The clonotype originates from a woman younger than 30 who had recovered from COVID-19. The DNA reads TGTGCCAGCAGCCGAGACAGTGCCGGAAACACCATATATTTT. Protein translation: CASSRDSAGNTIYF.